The following is a T cell receptor (beta chain) sequence with its context. The source of the sample is a study of T cell responses to AZD1222 COVID-19 vaccine. Germline CDR1 SNHLY, CDR2 FYNNEI. The ends were cut back, 4 bases at V and 0 bases at J, with 6 bases in the middle. This CDR3 is built from 13 residues. Here immunoSEQ multiplex PCR was the method, and the copy in TCRdb shows in-frame clones only, minus some. Of 130,000 or so clones in the sample, roughly 94% are singletons; the top ten hold roughly 7%. This material consisted of peripheral blood, taken on day 0 of AZD1222 vaccination. V and J are TRBV2 and TRBJ1-1; D ambiguous. The sequence came from an adult in good health. The CDR3 spells CASSGGVNTEAFF. The DNA for the CDR3 is TGTGCCAGCAGTGGCGGTGTGAACACTGAAGCTTTCTTT.